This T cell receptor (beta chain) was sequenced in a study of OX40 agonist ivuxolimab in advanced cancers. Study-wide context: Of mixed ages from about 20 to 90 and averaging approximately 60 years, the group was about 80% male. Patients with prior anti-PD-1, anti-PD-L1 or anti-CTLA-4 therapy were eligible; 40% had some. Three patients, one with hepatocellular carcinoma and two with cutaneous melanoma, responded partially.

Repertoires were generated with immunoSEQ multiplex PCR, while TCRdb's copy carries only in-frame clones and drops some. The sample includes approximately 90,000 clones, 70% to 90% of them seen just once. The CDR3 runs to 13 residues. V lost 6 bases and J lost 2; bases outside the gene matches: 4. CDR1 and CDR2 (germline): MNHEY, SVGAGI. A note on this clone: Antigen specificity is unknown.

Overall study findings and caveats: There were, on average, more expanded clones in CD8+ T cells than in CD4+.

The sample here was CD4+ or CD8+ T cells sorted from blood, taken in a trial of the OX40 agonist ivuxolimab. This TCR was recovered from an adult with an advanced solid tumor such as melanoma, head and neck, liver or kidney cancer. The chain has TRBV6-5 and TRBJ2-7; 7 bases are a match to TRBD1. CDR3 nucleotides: TGTGCCAGCAGAGGACAGGTTGCCTACGAGCAGTACTTC. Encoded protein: CASRGQVAYEQYF.